A selection of T cell receptor beta chains follows, all from one sample in a study of cytomegalovirus exposure and HLA in healthy donors. The protocol was immunoSEQ multiplex PCR, while the TCRdb copy is restricted to in-frame clones and leaves out a portion. The sample holds tens of thousands of clones. The material sequenced was PBMCs. The receptor source for this set is a woman in her 30s in good health and CMV-seropositive. Each CDR3 is given with its conserved first and last residue.

j_call v_call cdr3_length cdr3_aa
TRBJ2-7 TRBV5-1 16 CASSGTQGAGAYEQYF
TRBJ2-7 TRBV18 13 CASSPLPRDEQYF
TRBJ1-5 TRBV7-9 14 CASSSGTGNQPQHF
TRBJ1-1 TRBV5-1 15 CASSLGQGASTEAFF
TRBJ1-5 TRBV19 14 CASSIDNSNQPQHF
TRBJ1-2 TRBV5-4 14 CASTGRGQEHGYTF
TRBJ2-7 TRBV23-1 21 CASSRPNPGQGHGMSSYEQYF
TRBJ1-3 TRBV7-6 16 CASSLVGRGPGNTIYF
TRBJ2-7 TRBV7-2 12 CASSLQGSEQYF
TRBJ2-7 TRBV19 14 CASNPGQGTYEQYF
TRBJ1-5 TRBV19 16 CASSIVARGGNQPQHF
TRBJ2-7 TRBV4-1 15 CASSIGLAGSYEQYF
TRBJ2-7 TRBV28 14 CASSFADIAYEQYF
TRBJ2-1 TRBV7-7 16 CASSLVPTSGSTEQFF
TRBJ2-7 TRBV7-2 14 CASSPSGGTYEQYF
TRBJ1-4 TRBV2 17 CASSGGSGGGANEKLFF
TRBJ2-2 TRBV5-1 16 CASSLVRQGPTGELFF
TRBJ2-1 TRBV19 15 CASRQLAGAGNEQFF
TRBJ1-1 TRBV4-1 15 CASSQGQGVNTEAFF
TRBJ1-5 TRBV5-6 15 CASSLGQGWNQPQHF
TRBJ2-2 TRBV6-1 15 CASRAGLYNTGELFF
TRBJ2-7 TRBV15 16 CATSRDATGPTYEQYF
TRBJ2-7 TRBV7-2 14 CASSLGELPDEQYF
TRBJ2-3 TRBV18 22 CASSPPTIRGLAGEPSTDTQYF
TRBJ2-2 TRBV7-3 15 CASRLAGGGTGELFF
TRBJ2-3 TRBV6-6 12 CASRSRTDTQYF
TRBJ1-2 TRBV6-5 13 CASKKLQDYGYTF
TRBJ2-7 TRBV4-2 16 CASSQDLWLAGSQKYF
TRBJ1-1 TRBV7-9 15 CASSLARGVDTEAFF
TRBJ2-1 TRBV4-2 14 CASSRTSGRLEQFF
TRBJ2-4 TRBV19 16 CASSGRQGLAKNIQYF
TRBJ2-1 TRBV30 20 CAWSVHGAGGPRGRFGEQFF
TRBJ1-2 TRBV6-1 14 CASSDQTGYYGYTF
TRBJ2-5 TRBV4-1 17 CASSQGYPPEGGETQYF
TRBJ2-3 TRBV7-2 15 CASSLGQGGTDTQYF